This T cell receptor (beta chain) was identified during a study of vaccination effects on CD4 cells after COVID-19. Method: immunoSEQ multiplex PCR; TCRdb's copy keeps in-frame clones and lacks some. The sample gives 40,000 to 60,000 clones, 74% of which show up once; approximately 9% is in the top ten. Worth noting for this clone: Its antigen is unidentified.

CDR3 length: 16 amino acids. V was pared by 3 bases and J by 1 base, with 14 bases between. The germline gives CDR1 KGHDR, CDR2 SFDVKD. Investigators separated out CD4+ T cells once approximately 9 days of culture had passed. The sample here was CD4+ T cells from PBMCs cultured without peptide, taken before COVID-19 vaccination. The clonotype comes from a human donor who had a prior SARS-CoV-2 infection. The chain links TRBV24-1 to TRBJ1-2, with D possibly being TRBD1 (5 bases). For the CDR3, the DNA is TGTGCCACCAGTGATCCTGCTGCGGACATTAACTATGGCTACACCTTC. Its protein product is CATSDPAADINYGYTF.